What follows are 10 T cell receptor beta chains derived from one specimen sequenced in a study of T cell changes during pregnancy in multiple sclerosis. The method was immunoSEQ multiplex PCR; TCRdb's version includes in-frame clones alone and lacks a portion of them. The sample has about 31,000 clones, 75% to 90% seen once; the top ten hold about 7%. The starting material was CD8+ T cells from peripheral blood mononuclear cells, obtained in the second trimester of pregnancy. The receptors stem from a female donor with multiple sclerosis, enrolled in a pregnancy study.

This chain links TRBV7-6 with TRBJ2-1, with D possibly TRBD2 on 5 matching bases. V gave up 1 base and J gave up 4 bases, with 8 bases separating them. CDR1 is SGHVS and CDR2 is FNYEAQ in the germline V gene. This CDR3 comprises 14 residues. CDR3 protein: CASSLVGEYNEQFF. The CDR3 DNA reads TGTGCCAGCAGCTTAGTCGGGGAGTACAATGAGCAGTTCTTC.

This clone was seen a single time. The chain employs TRBV9 and TRBJ2-3; D may be TRBD2 (6 bases). Germline V gene sequence: CDR1 SGDLS, CDR2 YYNGEE. The CDR3 totals 15 residues. The V end lost 1 base, the J end lost 5 bases, and 14 bases lay between the germline ends. The CDR3 region is CASSVSGSEGDTQYF. The CDR3 coding sequence is TGTGCCAGCAGCGTATCCGGGAGCGAGGGAGATACGCAGTATTTT. The full variable domain, with the rest looked up from reference TRBV9 and TRBJ2-3, is DSGVTQTPKHLITATGQRVTLRCSPRSGDLSVYWYQQSLDQGLQFLIQYYNGEERAKGNILERFSAQQFPDLHSELNLSSLELGDSALYFCASSVSGSEGDTQYFGPGTRLTVL.

This clone was observed a single time. CDR3 region: CASSQDLERETASVGELFF. The CDR3 DNA is TGCGCCAGCAGCCAAGATTTGGAGCGGGAGACCGCTTCTGTCGGGGAGCTGTTTTTT. The genes are TRBV4-3 and TRBJ2-2; 8 bases line up with TRBD2. V lost 0 bases, J lost 7 bases, and 16 bases stayed unmatched. The germline gives CDR1 LGHNA, CDR2 YSLEER. The CDR3 sequence is 19 residues long.

DNA for the CDR3: TGTGCCAGCAGCTTAGGGGGGGGCGGGACTGAAGCTTTCTTT. Translating gives CASSLGGGGTEAFF. The genes are TRBV7-9 and TRBJ1-1, with a weak D call TRBD1 (6 bases). The V and J ends lost 1 base and 5 bases respectively, with 11 bases between them. The germline V gene encodes CDR1 SEHNR and CDR2 FQNEAQ (reference sequence). CDR3 length equals 14 residues.

The gene calls are TRBV15 and TRBJ2-1, with TRBD2 matching 9 bases. Per the germline V gene, CDR1 is LNHNV and CDR2 is YYDKDF (reference sequence). V was pared by 0 bases and J by 5 bases, with 5 bases of the junction left unmatched. The CDR3 runs 16 residues. This chain's CDR3 is CATSRDNSGRHNEQFF. In DNA, the CDR3 is TGTGCCACCAGCAGAGATAATAGCGGGAGACACAATGAGCAGTTCTTC.

V is TRBV6-5 and J is TRBJ2-7, with a possible D match to TRBD1 (6 bases). Germline V gene sequence: CDR1 MNHEY, CDR2 SVGAGI. The CDR3 contains 14 residues. V lost 6 bases, J lost 0 bases, and 12 bases lay in between. CDR3 coding DNA: TGTGCCAGCAGCCAGGGGTCAAGCTCCTACGAGCAGTACTTC. The encoded protein is CASSQGSSSYEQYF.

The V and J genes are TRBV25-1 and TRBJ1-1; perhaps TRBD1 as D (6 bases). Germline V lookup: CDR1 MGHDK, CDR2 SYGVNS. The V end lost 2 bases, the J end lost 4 bases, and 14 bases lay between the germline ends. The length of the CDR3 is 15 residues. The CDR3 nucleotides read TGTGCCAGCAGTGAAGCCAGGGGTCCCATCACTGAAGCTTTCTTT. This gives the protein CASSEARGPITEAFF.

The CDR3 is CASSQWEGSTEAFF. The CDR3 nucleotides are TGCGCCAGCAGCCAGTGGGAGGGGAGCACTGAAGCTTTCTTT. The chain is built from TRBV4-1 and TRBJ1-1; perhaps TRBD1 as D (5 bases). The germline V and J ends were trimmed by 3 bases and 4 bases, with 12 bases remaining between them. Per germline, CDR1 MGHRA and CDR2 YSYEKL. This CDR3 region has 14 residues.

The chain couples TRBV9 to TRBJ2-1; a weak D match, TRBD1 (5 bases). V lost 1 base and J lost 5, with 19 bases in between. CDR1 SGDLS and CDR2 YYNGEE come from the germline V gene. This CDR3 is built from 17 residues. CDR3: CASSVSGGPRGNNEQFF. CDR3 bases: TGTGCCAGCAGCGTATCCGGCGGCCCTAGGGGTAACAATGAGCAGTTCTTC.

The V call is TRBV28, the J call TRBJ2-1; D call uncertain. The germline gives CDR1 MDHEN, CDR2 SYDVKM. Trimming stripped 3 bases from V and 0 bases from J, with 9 bases between. The CDR3 extends over 15 amino acids. The CDR3 region has the DNA TGTGCCAGCAGTTTGCTTTGGAGCTCCTACAATGAGCAGTTCTTC. Amino acid sequence: CASSLLWSSYNEQFF.